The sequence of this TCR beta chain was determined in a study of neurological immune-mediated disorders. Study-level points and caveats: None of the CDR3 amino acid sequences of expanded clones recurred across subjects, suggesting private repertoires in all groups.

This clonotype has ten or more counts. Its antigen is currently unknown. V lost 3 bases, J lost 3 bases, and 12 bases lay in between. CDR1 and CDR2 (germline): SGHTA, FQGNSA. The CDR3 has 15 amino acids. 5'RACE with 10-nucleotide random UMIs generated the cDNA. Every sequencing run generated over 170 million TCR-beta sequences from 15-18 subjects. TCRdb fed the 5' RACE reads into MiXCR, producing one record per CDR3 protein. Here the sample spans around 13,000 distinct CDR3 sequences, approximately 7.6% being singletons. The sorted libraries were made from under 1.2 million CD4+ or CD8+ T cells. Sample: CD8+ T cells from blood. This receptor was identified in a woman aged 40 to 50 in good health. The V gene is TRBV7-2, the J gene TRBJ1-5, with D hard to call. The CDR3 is CASSLVWNFNQPQHF. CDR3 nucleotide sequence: TGTGCCAGCAGCTTGGTCTGGAATTTCAATCAGCCCCAGCATTTT.